Presented here are 9 T cell receptor beta chains from one specimen sequenced in a study of T cell responses to AZD1222 COVID-19 vaccine. The table came from immunoSEQ multiplex PCR; TCRdb's copy has only in-frame clones and leaves some out. Among more than 95,000 clones listed, 90% were seen once. The source was peripheral blood, collected on day 0 of AZD1222 vaccination. The receptors shown here come from an adult in good health.

The chain couples TRBV6-5 to TRBJ1-2, with a tentative D call TRBD1 (5 bases). The CDR3 length is 13 residues. Deletions cut 6 bases from V and 8 bases from J, with 16 bases between. Germline CDR1 is MNHEY and CDR2 is SVGAGI. DNA for the CDR3: TGTGCCAGCAGGCCCCGTCTCAGGGACGGCTACACCTTC. It is translated as CASRPRLRDGYTF.

V gene TRBV6-5 combines with J gene TRBJ1-2; 9 nucleotides line up with TRBD1. The junction had 7 bases not matched to a gene; V was cut back by 8 bases and J by 0 bases. CDR1 is MNHEY, CDR2 SVGAGI, per germline. The CDR3 extends over 15 amino acids. CDR3 in DNA: TGTGCCAGCGACCTGGACAGGGGCGCTAACTATGGCTACACCTTC. It codes for CASDLDRGANYGYTF.

The V and J genes are TRBV3-1 (or the pseudogene TRBV3-2) and TRBJ2-7; TRBD1 matches 10 bases. The ends lost 4 bases at V and 0 bases at J; junction bases unmatched: 3. The CDR3 runs to 15 residues. Per germline, CDR1 LGHDT and CDR2 YNNKEL (reference sequence). The CDR3 nucleotides read TGTGCCAGCAGCCCGGGGACAGGGGTCTCCTACGAGCAGTACTTC. Protein product: CASSPGTGVSYEQYF.

This chain links TRBV15 with TRBJ1-6; 11 bases align to TRBD1. Looked up from germline, CDR1 is LNHNV and CDR2 is YYDKDF (reference sequence). This CDR3 contains 21 residues. V lost 3 bases, J lost 0 bases, and 13 bases stayed unmatched. The CDR3 reads CATSSRKLDRGQNSYNSPLHF. The CDR3 DNA reads as TGTGCCACCAGCAGTCGAAAATTGGACAGGGGGCAGAACTCCTATAATTCACCCCTCCACTTT.

The chain has TRBV5-6 and TRBJ1-4; D remains unclear. The CDR3 loop spans 13 amino acids. Germline CDR1 SGHDT, CDR2 YYEEEE. Trimming cost V 4 bases and J 7 bases, with 11 bases left between them. CDR3 nucleotide sequence: TGTGCCAGCAGCCCCCGCGGCTCTGAAAAACTGTTTTTT. The encoded protein is CASSPRGSEKLFF.

This clone showed up just a few times. The chain is built from TRBV5-1 and TRBJ2-2, with 7 bases aligning to TRBD1. The germline gives CDR1 SGHRS, CDR2 YFSETQ. The CDR3 length is 14 residues. Trimming took 2 bases from V and 7 from J; bases not matched to a gene: 5. CDR3: CASSFRQGGGELFF. DNA for the CDR3: TGCGCCAGCAGCTTTCGACAGGGTGGCGGGGAGCTGTTTTTT.

The chain has TRBV5-6 and TRBJ1-5; D unclear. Looked up from germline, CDR1 is SGHDT and CDR2 is YYEEEE. Trimming removed 8 bases from V and 1 base from J, with 4 bases in between. The length of the CDR3 is 11 residues. CDR3 DNA: TGTGCCAGAGGGAGCAATCAGCCCCAGCATTTT. Its translation: CARGSNQPQHF.

The chain couples TRBV20-1 to TRBJ2-7; D is ambiguous. Trimming left V 3 bases short and J 3 bases short, with 15 bases between. The germline CDR1 and CDR2 sequences are DFQATT and SNEGSKA (reference sequence). CDR3 length equals 14 residues. This chain's CDR3 is CSASKRVWSYEQYF. CDR3 bases: TGCAGTGCTAGTAAAAGGGTTTGGAGCTACGAGCAGTACTTC.

The rearrangement links TRBV28 to TRBJ2-5; D is possibly TRBD2 (5 bases). The CDR3 has 16 residues. With 0 bases removed from V and 1 base from J, the gap between germline ends came to 12 bases. Germline-derived CDR1 and CDR2 are MDHEN and SYDVKM. The CDR3: CASSLWGAGTQETQYF. The CDR3 DNA is TGTGCCAGCAGTTTATGGGGCGCGGGCACCCAAGAGACCCAGTACTTC.